This TCR beta chain derives from a study of blood T cell repertoires in COVID-19 (TCRdb year 2020). Describing the broader study: Samples from collaborators originated in the United States, Italy and Spain and spanned both the acute and convalescent phases of COVID-19. The material from the prospective study consisted of cDNA or gDNA derived from T cells, B-cell-depleted T cells, or PBMCs. The dataset comprised deeply sampled blood TCRbeta repertoires from subjects exposed to, actively infected with, or recovered from COVID-19. The repertoires were released in a freely available public database intended as a resource for research on the immune response to SARS-CoV-2. The samples were drawn from the first 160 participants of the ongoing ImmuneRACE study and from under 1,500 subjects provided by 6 global collaborators. Sample metadata almost always included a de-identified subject ID, COVID-19 status, age in years and sex. Where HLA class I and class II types were available, the types were taken from metadata supplied by the sample provider, not from assay-based typing.

The research as a whole found: The quantity of clinical and demographic metadata differed by source and by participant and was supplied without curation.

The collaborating institutions used their own protocols to collect whole blood in K2EDTA tubes. For TCRbeta analysis, collaborator samples were shipped as frozen whole blood, as isolated PBMCs, or as DNA extracted from either sample type. With respect to this clone: What this receptor recognizes is not known. Base qualities are not at hand, and no much larger clone is one base apart.

The CDR3 runs 17 amino acids, cysteine and phenylalanine included. Only the CDR3 region is kept as DNA, spanning 51 bases read in frame from base 1. Sequences LNHDA (CDR1) and SQIVND (CDR2) are obtained from the germline V gene (reference sequence). V trim: 4 bases; J trim: 1 base; unmatched bases: 2. TCRbeta CDR3 regions were amplified from genomic DNA using the immunoSEQ Assay, a bias-controlled multiplex PCR. In the paper's pipeline: Within the assay, amplification of reference gene primers was used to estimate how many nucleated cells each sample contained. To quantify the absolute abundance of each unique TCRbeta CDR3 rearrangement, sequence reads were collapsed and filtered. Productive Simpson clonality was computed per sample as the square root of Simpson's diversity index over productive rearrangements. The table comes from immuneACCESS by way of TCRdb, which keeps in-frame sequences with V and J called. Part of the clones is missing from these tables; in studies checked, under half for an unresolved V gene and the rest for unknown reasons. That table gives V, J and clone size, and the DNA gave D and trimming. The sample has more than 80,000 clones on record, 75% to 90% of them singletons. In total, the top ten clones hold around 1.6% of the sample.

Sequencing input: peripheral blood. In this chain, TRBV19 is recombined with TRBJ2-3; 16 nucleotides in the junction match TRBD2. The receptor was derived from an elderly man with acute or convalescent COVID-19. The sequenced DNA: TGTGCCAGTAGTACGGGACTAGCGGGAGGGGGCACAGATACGCAGTATTTT. The encoded protein is CASSTGLAGGGTDTQYF.